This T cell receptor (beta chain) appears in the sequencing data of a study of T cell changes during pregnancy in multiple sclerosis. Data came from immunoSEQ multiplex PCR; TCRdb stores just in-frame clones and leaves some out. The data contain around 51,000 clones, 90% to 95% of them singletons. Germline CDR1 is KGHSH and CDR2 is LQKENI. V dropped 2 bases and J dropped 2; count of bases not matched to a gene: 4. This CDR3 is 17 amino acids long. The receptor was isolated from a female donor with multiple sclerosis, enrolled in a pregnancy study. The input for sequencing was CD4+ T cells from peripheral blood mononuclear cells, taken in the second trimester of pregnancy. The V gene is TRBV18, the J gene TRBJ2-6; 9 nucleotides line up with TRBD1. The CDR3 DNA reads TGTGCCAGCTCACCAGGGACAGGGAGTACTGGGGCCAACGTCCTGACTTTC. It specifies CASSPGTGSTGANVLTF. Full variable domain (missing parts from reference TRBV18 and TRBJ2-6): NAGVMQNPRHLVRRRGQEARLRCSPMKGHSHVYWYRQLPEEGLKFMVYLQKENIIDESGMPKERFSAEFPKEGPSILRIQQVVRGDSAAYFCASSPGTGSTGANVLTFGAGSRLTVL.